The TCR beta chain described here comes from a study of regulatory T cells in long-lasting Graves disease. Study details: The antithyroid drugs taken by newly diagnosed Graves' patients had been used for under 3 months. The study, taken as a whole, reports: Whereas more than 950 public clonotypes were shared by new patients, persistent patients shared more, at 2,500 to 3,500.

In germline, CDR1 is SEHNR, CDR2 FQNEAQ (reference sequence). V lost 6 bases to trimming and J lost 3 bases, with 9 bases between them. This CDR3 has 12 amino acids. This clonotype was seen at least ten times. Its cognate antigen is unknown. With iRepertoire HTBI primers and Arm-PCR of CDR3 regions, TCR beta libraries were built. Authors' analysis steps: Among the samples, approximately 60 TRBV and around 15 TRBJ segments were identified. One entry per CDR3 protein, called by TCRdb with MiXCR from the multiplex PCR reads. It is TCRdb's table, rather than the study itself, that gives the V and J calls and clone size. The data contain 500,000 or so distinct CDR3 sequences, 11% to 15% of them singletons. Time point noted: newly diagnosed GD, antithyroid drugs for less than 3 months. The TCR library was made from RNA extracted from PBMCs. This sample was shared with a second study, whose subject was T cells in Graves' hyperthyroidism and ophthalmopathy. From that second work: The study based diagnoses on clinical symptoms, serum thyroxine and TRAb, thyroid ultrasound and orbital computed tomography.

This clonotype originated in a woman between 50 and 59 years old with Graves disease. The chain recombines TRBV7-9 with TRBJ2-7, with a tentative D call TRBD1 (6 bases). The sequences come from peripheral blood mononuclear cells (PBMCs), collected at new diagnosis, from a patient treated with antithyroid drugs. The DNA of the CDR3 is TGTGCCAGCAGTATACAGGGCTACGAGCAGTACTTC. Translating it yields CASSIQGYEQYF.